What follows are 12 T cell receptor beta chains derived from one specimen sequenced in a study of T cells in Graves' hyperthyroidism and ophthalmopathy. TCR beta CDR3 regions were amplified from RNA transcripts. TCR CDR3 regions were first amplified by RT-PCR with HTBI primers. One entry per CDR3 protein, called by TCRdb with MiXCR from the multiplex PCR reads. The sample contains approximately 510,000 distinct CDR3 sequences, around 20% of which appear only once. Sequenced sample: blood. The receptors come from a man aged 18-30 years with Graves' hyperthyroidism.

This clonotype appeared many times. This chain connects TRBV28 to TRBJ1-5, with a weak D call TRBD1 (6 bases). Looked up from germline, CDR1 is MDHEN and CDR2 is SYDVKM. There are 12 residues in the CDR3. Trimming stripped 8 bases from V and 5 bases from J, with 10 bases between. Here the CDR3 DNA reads TGTGCCAGCGAAACAGGGCATCAGCCCCAGCATTTT. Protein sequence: CASETGHQPQHF.

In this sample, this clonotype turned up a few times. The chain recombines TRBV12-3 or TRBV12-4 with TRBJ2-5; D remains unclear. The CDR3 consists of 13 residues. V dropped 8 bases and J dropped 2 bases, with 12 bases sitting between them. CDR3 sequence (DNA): TGTGCCAGCCCGCTCAAGTTACAAGAGACCCAGTACTTC. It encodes CASPLKLQETQYF.

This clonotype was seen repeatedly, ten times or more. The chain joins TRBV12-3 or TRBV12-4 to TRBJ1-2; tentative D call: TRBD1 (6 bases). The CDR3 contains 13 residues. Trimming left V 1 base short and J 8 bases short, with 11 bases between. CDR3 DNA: TGTGCCAGCAGTTTAGTACACAGGGACGGCTACACCTTC. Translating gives CASSLVHRDGYTF.

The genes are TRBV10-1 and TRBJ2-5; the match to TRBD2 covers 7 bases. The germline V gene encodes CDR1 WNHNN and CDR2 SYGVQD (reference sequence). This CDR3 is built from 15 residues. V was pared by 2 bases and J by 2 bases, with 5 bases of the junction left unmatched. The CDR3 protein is CASSEAASGQETQYF. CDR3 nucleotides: TGCGCCAGCAGTGAGGCGGCTAGCGGACAAGAGACCCAGTACTTC.

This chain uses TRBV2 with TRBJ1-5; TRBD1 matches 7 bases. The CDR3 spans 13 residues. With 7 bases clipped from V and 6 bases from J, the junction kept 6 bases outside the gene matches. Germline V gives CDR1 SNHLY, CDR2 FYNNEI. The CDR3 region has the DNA TGTGCCAGCATACAGGGGCGAGGTCAGCCCCAGCATTTT. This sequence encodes CASIQGRGQPQHF.

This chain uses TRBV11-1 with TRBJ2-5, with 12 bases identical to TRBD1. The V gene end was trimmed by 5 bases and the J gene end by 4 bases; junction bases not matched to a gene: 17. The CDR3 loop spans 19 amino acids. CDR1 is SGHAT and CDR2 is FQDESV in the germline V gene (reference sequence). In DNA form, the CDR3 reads TGTGCCAGCAGCCGCCCGGGACAGGGGGCATCTGTAGGCAGAGAGACCCAGTACTTC. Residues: CASSRPGQGASVGRETQYF.

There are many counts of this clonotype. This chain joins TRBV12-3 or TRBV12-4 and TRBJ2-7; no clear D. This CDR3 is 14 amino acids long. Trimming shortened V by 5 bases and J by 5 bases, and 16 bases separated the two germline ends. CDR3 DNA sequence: TGTGCCAGCAGTCGACTCGGGCGGATAGACGAGCAGTACTTC. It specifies CASSRLGRIDEQYF.

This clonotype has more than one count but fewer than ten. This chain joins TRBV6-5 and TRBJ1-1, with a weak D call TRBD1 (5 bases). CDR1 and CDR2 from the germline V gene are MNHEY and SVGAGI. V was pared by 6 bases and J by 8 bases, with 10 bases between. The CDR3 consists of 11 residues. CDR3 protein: CASRYRQEAFF. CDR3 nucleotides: TGTGCCAGCAGATATAGACAGGAAGCTTTCTTT.

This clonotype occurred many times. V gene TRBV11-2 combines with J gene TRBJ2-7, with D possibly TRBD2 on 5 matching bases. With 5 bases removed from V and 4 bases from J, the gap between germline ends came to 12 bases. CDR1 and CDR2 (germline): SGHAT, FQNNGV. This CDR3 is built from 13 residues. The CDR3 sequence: CASSRWTDYEQYF. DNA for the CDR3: TGTGCCAGCAGCCGGTGGACTGATTACGAGCAGTACTTC.

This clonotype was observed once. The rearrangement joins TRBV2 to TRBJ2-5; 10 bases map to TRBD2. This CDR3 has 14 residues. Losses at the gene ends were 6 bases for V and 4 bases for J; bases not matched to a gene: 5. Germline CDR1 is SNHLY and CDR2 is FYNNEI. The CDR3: CASRAGTSVETQYF. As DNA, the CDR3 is TGTGCCAGCAGGGCTGGGACTAGCGTAGAGACCCAGTACTTC.

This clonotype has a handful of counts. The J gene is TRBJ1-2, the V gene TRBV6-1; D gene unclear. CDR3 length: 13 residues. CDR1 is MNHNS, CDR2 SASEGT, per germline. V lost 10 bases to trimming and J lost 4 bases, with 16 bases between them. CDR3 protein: CANPELFTYGYTF. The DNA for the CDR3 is TGTGCCAACCCAGAGCTATTCACCTATGGCTACACCTTC.

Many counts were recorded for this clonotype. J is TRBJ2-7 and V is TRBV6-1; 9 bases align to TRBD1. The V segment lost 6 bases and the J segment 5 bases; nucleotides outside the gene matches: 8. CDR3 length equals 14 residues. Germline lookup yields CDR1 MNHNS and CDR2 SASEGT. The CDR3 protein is CASSLGTGTNEQYF. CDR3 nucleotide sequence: TGTGCCAGCAGCCTAGGGACAGGGACCAACGAGCAGTACTTC.